The 9 T cell receptor beta chains in this list originate from one sample, sequenced in a study of blood T cell repertoires in COVID-19. TCRdb's table, derived via immunoSEQ multiplex PCR, lists solely in-frame clones and lacks some. This sample has around 29,000 clones, with 65% to 70% found just once. Sequenced material: peripheral blood. The receptors derive from a human donor in a cohort sampled during active COVID-19.

This clone was detected once. This chain connects TRBV4-1 to TRBJ2-5; 8 bases are a match to TRBD2. The CDR3 runs to 15 residues. In germline, CDR1 is MGHRA, CDR2 YSYEKL. The V and J ends lost 5 bases and 1 base, in that order; junction bases with no gene match: 6. CDR3 loop: CASSIAGGGQETQYF. The CDR3 region has the DNA TGCGCCAGCAGCATAGCCGGGGGGGGCCAAGAGACCCAGTACTTC.

This clone has only one observation. V is TRBV2 and J is TRBJ1-5; D is possibly TRBD1 (6 bases). V gave up 9 bases and J gave up 6 bases, with 18 bases separating them. CDR3 length equals 14 residues. Germline V gene lookup returns CDR1 SNHLY and CDR2 FYNNEI. The CDR3 sequence is CASQATGRGQPQHF. CDR3 sequence (DNA): TGTGCCAGTCAAGCCACAGGGAGGGGTCAGCCCCAGCATTTT.

The chain recombines TRBV27 with TRBJ1-1, with D possibly matching TRBD1 (5 bases). Germline values: CDR1 MNHEY, CDR2 SMNVEV (reference sequence). V shed 6 bases and J shed 1 base, with 9 bases lying between them. The CDR3 spans 13 residues. CDR3 nucleotide sequence: TGTGCCAGCAGACTGGGGGGGAACACTGAAGCTTTCTTT. Encoded protein: CASRLGGNTEAFF.

The rearrangement links TRBV12-3 or TRBV12-4 to TRBJ2-1; D perhaps matches TRBD2 (5 bases). CDR3 length equals 11 residues. V was pared by 5 bases and J by 8 bases, with 7 bases between. CDR3 residues: CASSRTHEQFF. In nucleotides, the CDR3 is TGTGCCAGCAGTAGGACTCATGAGCAGTTCTTC.

The rearrangement uses TRBV6-5 and TRBJ1-5; a possible D gene is TRBD1 (5 bases). The CDR3 contains 13 residues. V shed 5 bases and J shed 7 bases, with 12 bases lying between them. Germline V gene data show CDR1 as MNHEY and CDR2 as SVGAGI. The CDR3 is CASSPARQQPQHF. The DNA for the CDR3 is TGTGCCAGCAGTCCCGCCAGACAGCAGCCCCAGCATTTT.

The chain combines TRBV4-2 with TRBJ1-1, with TRBD1 matching over 8 bases. Per germline, CDR1 LGHNA and CDR2 YNFKEQ. V shed 4 bases and J 3 bases; nucleotides not matched to a gene: 10. CDR3 length: 16 residues. CDR3 sequence: CASSPSGTGGYTEAFF. The CDR3 DNA reads as TGTGCCAGCAGCCCCTCCGGGACAGGTGGTTACACTGAAGCTTTCTTT.

The CDR3 nucleotides read TGTGCCAGGGAAACAGGGGGCCCTGGGGCCAACGTCCTGACTTTC. This encodes CARETGGPGANVLTF. The chain uses TRBV2 and TRBJ2-6, with 9 bases matching TRBD1. With 9 bases clipped from V and 2 bases from J, the junction kept 5 bases outside the gene matches. Germline CDR1 SNHLY, CDR2 FYNNEI. The CDR3 has 15 amino acids.

The chain couples TRBV6-4 to TRBJ2-5, with TRBD2 matching over 11 bases. CDR1 and CDR2 (germline): MRHNA, SNTAGT. The CDR3 has 17 residues. Trimming at V came to 8 bases and at J to 2 bases, leaving 13 bases not matched to a gene. In DNA form, the CDR3 reads TGTGCCAGCGGGTATCTCGGGCTAGCGGGAGGACAAGAGACCCAGTACTTC. Its protein is CASGYLGLAGGQETQYF.

Here the CDR3 DNA reads TGTGCCAGCAGCCGAGACGGGGGAGGCGCCTACGAGCAGTACTTC. This encodes CASSRDGGGAYEQYF. The V call is TRBV9, the J call TRBJ2-7, with a tentative D call TRBD2 (6 bases). CDR1 SGDLS and CDR2 YYNGEE come from the germline V gene. V lost 4 bases and J 2 bases, leaving 16 bases between the germline ends. This CDR3 contains 15 residues. The whole variable domain, filled in from reference TRBV9 and TRBJ2-7, reads DSGVTQTPKHLITATGQRVTLRCSPRSGDLSVYWYQQSLDQGLQFLIQYYNGEERAKGNILERFSAQQFPDLHSELNLSSLELGDSALYFCASSRDGGGAYEQYFGPGTRLTVT.